One T cell receptor beta chain is described in this entry. This entry belongs to a study of blood T cell repertoires in COVID-19. Study summary: T cells, B-cell-depleted T cells, or PBMCs supplied cDNA or gDNA.

Authors' methods: Amplified reference gene primers provided the basis for estimating nucleated cell counts. This table comes from immunoSEQ multiplex PCR, and its TCRdb copy is limited to in-frame clones, with some not included. V and J calls and clone size are copied from that table; D and trimming were computed from the DNA. Found here are approximately 61,000 clones, around four fifths of them singletons; the top ten hold about 5.3%. V gave up 9 bases and J gave up 0 bases, with 6 bases separating them. Germline V lookup: CDR1 MNHEY, CDR2 SVGAGI. The CDR3 is made up of 12 amino acids. This TCR was recovered from a man in his sixties or seventies with acute or convalescent COVID-19. The chain couples TRBV6-5 to TRBJ1-3; the D is unclear. Specimen: peripheral blood. This CDR3 reads CASTSSGNTIYF. The CDR3 DNA reads as TGTGCCAGTACGAGCTCTGGAAACACCATATATTTT.